The 21 T cell receptor beta chains below come from one sample, sequenced in a study of T cell repertoires in cytomegalovirus infection. TCRdb called the reads again in MiXCR, with one record for every CDR3 protein. Of nearly 450,000 distinct CDR3 sequences in the sample, roughly a third were seen once. Sequencing was done on a sample of PBMCs. The receptors here all came from a human donor in good health (CMV status not recorded). Some clones in this sample may be carry-over from other donors' samples.

This chain joins TRBV7-2 and TRBJ2-2, with 8 positions matching TRBD2. V lost 2 bases and J lost 5; bases outside the gene matches: 4. The CDR3 is 15 residues long. Germline loops: CDR1 SGHTA, CDR2 FQGNSA. DNA for the CDR3: TGTGCCAGCAGCTTAAACTCGGGGGGGACCGGGGAGCTGTTTTTT. It translates to CASSLNSGGTGELFF.

The chain joins TRBV5-3 to TRBJ2-5; a weak D match, TRBD2 (5 bases). TRBV5-3 is an ORF, with its function uncertain. The CDR3 is 14 amino acids. V was cut by 7 bases and J by 2 bases, with 15 bases left in between. This CDR3 reads CARPPGRGQETQYF. The CDR3 coding sequence is TGTGCCAGACCACCGGGTCGGGGACAAGAGACCCAGTACTTC.

This clonotype was picked up many times. The V call is TRBV6-6, the J call TRBJ1-3; D might be TRBD1 (5 bases). V shed 7 bases and J shed 0 bases, with 19 bases lying between them. CDR3 size: 17 residues. CDR1 and CDR2 (germline): MNHNY, SVGAGI (reference sequence). The CDR3 loop reads CASIYGTSPLSGNTIYF. CDR3 DNA: TGTGCCAGCATCTACGGGACCTCTCCACTCTCTGGAAACACCATATATTTT.

Comments on this clonotype: This clone may be a read error of a much larger clone one base away. The CDR3 here is CASGTGNEQYF. CDR3 in DNA: TGTGCCAGCGGGACAGGGAACGAGCAGTACTTC. The rearrangement uses TRBV2 and TRBJ2-7; 9 bases fit TRBD1. The CDR3 sequence is 11 residues long. Germline values: CDR1 SNHLY, CDR2 FYNNEI. J was trimmed by 5 bases and V by 8 bases; bases with no gene match: 1.

The chain employs TRBV3-1 and TRBJ1-6; 8 bases are a match to TRBD1. From germline, CDR1 is LGHDT and CDR2 YNNKEL (reference sequence). The V gene end was trimmed by 2 bases and the J gene end by 10 bases; junction bases not matched to a gene: 7. The CDR3 spans 15 residues. The CDR3 coding sequence is TGTGCCAGCAGCCAACCGGGACAGGTGTTATCACCCCTCCACTTT. Protein sequence: CASSQPGQVLSPLHF.

On this clonotype: This may be a read error: a much more frequent sequence differs by one nucleotide. This chain joins TRBV7-2 and TRBJ2-5; 15 positions match TRBD2. This CDR3 spans 16 amino acids. The germline V gene encodes CDR1 SGHTA and CDR2 FQGNSA. The CDR3 reads CSSSGKGLAGGETQYF. The CDR3 coding sequence is TGTTCCAGCAGCGGCAAGGGACTAGCGGGGGGAGAGACCCAGTACTTC.

This sequence joins TRBV27 and TRBJ2-2; D is ambiguous. Germline V CDR1 and CDR2: MNHEY, SMNVEV (reference sequence). V shed 8 bases and J shed 0 bases, with 16 bases lying between them. CDR3 size: 16 residues. CDR3 amino acids: CASASPRATNTGELFF. Here the CDR3 DNA reads TGTGCCAGCGCTTCCCCACGCGCAACGAACACCGGGGAGCTGTTTTTT.

Many counts were recorded for this clonotype. V and J are TRBV7-2 and TRBJ1-4; D not certain. CDR1 is SGHTA and CDR2 is FQGNSA in the germline V gene. Trimming removed 2 bases from V and 4 bases from J, with 5 bases in between. The CDR3 is 13 amino acids. Written as DNA, the CDR3 is TGTGCCAGCAGCTTACAGAGTAATGAAAAACTGTTTTTT. Residues: CASSLQSNEKLFF.

The chain links TRBV5-4 to TRBJ1-2; D is perhaps TRBD1 (5 bases). Trimming took 5 bases from V and 5 from J, leaving 16 bases between them. In germline, CDR1 is SGHNT, CDR2 YYREEE (reference sequence). The CDR3 runs to 14 residues. The CDR3 sequence is CASRWDQGSYGYTF. The DNA of the CDR3 is TGTGCCAGCAGGTGGGATCAGGGATCGTATGGCTACACCTTC.

The V and J genes are TRBV20-1 and TRBJ2-5; D is unresolved. CDR3 size: 13 residues. The germline V gene has CDR1 DFQATT and CDR2 SNEGSKA (reference sequence). The CDR3 loop reads CSKVPDGRETQYF. The CDR3 coding sequence is TGCAGCAAAGTACCGGACGGTCGGGAGACCCAGTACTTC.

The V call is TRBV5-1, the J call TRBJ2-2; a possible D gene is TRBD2 (5 bases). Germline loops: CDR1 SGHRS, CDR2 YFSETQ. The CDR3 sequence is 16 residues long. The V and J ends lost 0 bases and 1 base respectively, with 10 bases between them. This CDR3 is CASSLAGRGNTGELFF. In DNA, the CDR3 is TGCGCCAGCAGCTTGGCGGGTCGGGGGAACACCGGGGAGCTGTTTTTT.

The chain joins TRBV6-6 to TRBJ2-3, with D uncertain. This CDR3 is 16 amino acids long. Germline lookup yields CDR1 MNHNY and CDR2 SVGAGI (reference sequence). Trimming removed 4 bases from V and 2 bases from J, with 16 bases in between. Here the CDR3 DNA reads TGTGCCAGCAGTTCCCCGTCAGCCCGTTACACAGATACGCAGTATTTT. It translates to CASSSPSARYTDTQYF.

This clonotype came up a few times. The chain recombines TRBV5-4 with TRBJ1-2, with TRBD1 as a possible D gene (5 bases). In germline, CDR1 is SGHNT, CDR2 YYREEE (reference sequence). This CDR3 has 17 residues. Trimming removed 2 bases at V and 4 bases at J, with 21 bases between. As DNA, the CDR3 is TGTGCCAGCAGCTTATTCGGAATCGCACAGGAGTTCTATGGCTACACCTTC. Residues: CASSLFGIAQEFYGYTF.

For this clonotype: Mismatch with germline at one junction end may stem from a read error. This rearrangement joins TRBV20-1 to TRBJ1-2; tentative D call: TRBD1 (6 bases). The CDR3 loop spans 13 amino acids. In germline, CDR1 is DFQATT, CDR2 SNEGSKA (reference sequence). CDR3: CSARGDRNYGYTF. In nucleotides, the CDR3 is TGCAGTGCAAGAGGTGACAGGAACTATGGCTACACCTTC.

The genes are TRBV28 and TRBJ1-2, with D unclear. The CDR3 is 16 residues long. With 3 bases removed from V and 8 bases from J, the gap between germline ends came to 22 bases. Germline-derived CDR1 and CDR2 are MDHEN and SYDVKM. CDR3 in amino acids: CASSFRRVAAVGGYTF. CDR3 in DNA: TGTGCCAGCAGTTTTCGCCGGGTGGCAGCTGTAGGCGGCTACACCTTC.

This chain joins TRBV5-1 and TRBJ2-7; a possible D gene is TRBD1 (5 bases). The CDR3 extends over 14 amino acids. Germline V lookup: CDR1 SGHRS, CDR2 YFSETQ. V lost 0 bases, J lost 2 bases, and 9 bases lay in between. The CDR3 region is CASSLAAGTYEQYF. The CDR3 DNA reads as TGCGCCAGCAGCTTGGCCGCAGGGACCTACGAGCAGTACTTC.

As concerns this clonotype: Since a much larger clone is just one base distant, this may be a read error. V gene TRBV7-8 combines with J gene TRBJ2-7; 7 bases agree with TRBD1. In germline, CDR1 is SGHVS, CDR2 FQNEAQ. With 5 bases clipped from V and 7 bases from J, the junction kept 11 bases outside the gene matches. The length of the CDR3 is 14 residues. CDR3 DNA: TGTGCCAGCAGCGAGCCCGGGACAGTGAGTGAGCAGTACTTC. This sequence encodes CASSEPGTVSEQYF.

On this clonotype: This may arise from a read error, as a much more abundant clone is one base away. This chain joins TRBV4-3 and TRBJ1-1, with no clear D. The V and J ends lost 1 base and 1 base respectively, with 7 bases between them. From germline, CDR1 is LGHNA and CDR2 YSLEER. The CDR3 length is 14 residues. CDR3 nucleotides: TGCGCCAGCAGCCAAGCGGGAGGGAACACTGAAGCTTTCTTT. It yields the protein CASSQAGGNTEAFF.

The chain carries TRBV3-1 and TRBJ1-1; D is unresolved. Trimming shortened V by 0 bases and J by 1 base, and 9 bases separated the two germline ends. The germline CDR1 and CDR2 sequences are LGHDT and YNNKEL (reference sequence). This CDR3 comprises 15 residues. CDR3 sequence reads: CASSQERVANTEAFF. CDR3 in DNA: TGTGCCAGCAGCCAAGAGAGGGTTGCGAACACTGAAGCTTTCTTT.

V usage is TRBV20-1 and J usage is TRBJ1-1; D is perhaps TRBD1 (6 bases). Trimming took 5 bases from V and 10 from J, leaving 23 bases between them. The CDR3 sequence is 14 residues long. In germline, CDR1 is DFQATT, CDR2 SNEGSKA (reference sequence). CDR3 coding DNA: TGCAGTGCTGGACTCCTTACAGGGAACGCTCCAGCTTTCTTT. This translates into CSAGLLTGNAPAFF.

The DNA for the CDR3 is TGTGCCACCAGCAGGGTGGGTACTGAGCAGTTCTTC. Protein product: CATSRVGTEQFF. The chain combines TRBV15 with TRBJ2-1; no definite D call. This CDR3 is 12 amino acids long. V dropped 3 bases and J dropped 9 bases, with 9 bases sitting between them. The germline gives CDR1 LNHNV, CDR2 YYDKDF (reference sequence).